This T cell receptor (beta chain) was documented in a study of cytomegalovirus exposure and HLA in healthy donors. Assay used: immunoSEQ multiplex PCR; TCRdb lists only in-frame clones, some missing. The sample has under 250,000 clones, approximately 87% seen once. This receptor was taken from a man aged 18-30 years in good health and CMV-seronegative. The source material was PBMCs.

CDR3 in DNA: TGTGCCAGCAGCCTCCCGGGGGGAAATCAGCCCCAGCATTTT. Its protein product is CASSLPGGNQPQHF. V and J are TRBV7-9 and TRBJ1-5; tentatively, D is TRBD1 (5 bases). This CDR3 is 14 amino acids long. Germline CDR1 reads SEHNR; CDR2 reads FQNEAQ (reference sequence). The ends were cut back, 5 bases at V and 4 bases at J, with 12 bases in the middle.